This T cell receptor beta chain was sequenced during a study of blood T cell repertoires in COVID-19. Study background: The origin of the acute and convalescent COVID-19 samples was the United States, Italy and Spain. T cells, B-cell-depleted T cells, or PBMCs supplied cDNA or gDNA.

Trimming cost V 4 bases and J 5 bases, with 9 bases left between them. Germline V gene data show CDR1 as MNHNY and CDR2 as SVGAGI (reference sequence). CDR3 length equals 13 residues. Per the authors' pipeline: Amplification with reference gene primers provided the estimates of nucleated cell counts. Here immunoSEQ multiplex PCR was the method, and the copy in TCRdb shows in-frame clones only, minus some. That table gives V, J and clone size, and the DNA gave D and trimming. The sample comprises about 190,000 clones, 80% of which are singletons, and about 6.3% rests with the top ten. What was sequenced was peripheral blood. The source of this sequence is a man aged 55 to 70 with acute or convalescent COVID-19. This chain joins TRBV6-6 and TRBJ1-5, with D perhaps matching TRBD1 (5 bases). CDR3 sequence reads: CASSSGTYQPQHF. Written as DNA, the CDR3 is TGTGCCAGCAGTTCCGGGACTTATCAGCCCCAGCATTTT.